This T cell receptor (beta chain) was identified during a study of CXCR3-negative and CXCR3-positive naive CD8 T cells. Concerning this clonotype itself: Its antigen is as yet unknown.

The authors gated naive CD8+ T cells as CD45RO-CCR7+CD27+CD95-. With UMI labels, 5' RACE was used to prepare the TRB cDNA libraries. From the 5' RACE reads, TCRdb lists one entry per CDR3 protein and no DNA. The listing records about 57,000 distinct CDR3 sequences. Study-wide results and limits: Diversity in memory CD8+ cells fell much lower than the comparably high levels seen in both naive subsets. Memory cells diverged, while naive CXCR3-positive and CXCR3-negative cells had similar TRBV-TRBJ usage. Hydrophobicity was higher for TRB CDR3s found in CXCR3-positive naive cells than in CXCR3-negative naive cells. Surface CD5 looked about the same in the naive subsets, so the authors worked out TCR strength from TRB CDR3 properties.

The germline CDR1 and CDR2 sequences are DFQATT and SNEGSKA (reference sequence). This CDR3 contains 16 residues. The origin of this receptor is a human donor in good health. Some clones in this sample may be carry-over from other donors' samples. V is TRBV20-1 and J is TRBJ1-6. Sequences were obtained from naive CXCR3+ CD8+ T cells from blood. Noted subset: CD45RO-CCR7+CD27+CD95- naive CD8+ T cells expressing CXCR3 (TNR3+). CDR3: CSARDAVGSYNSPLHF.